This T cell receptor (beta chain) was captured in a study of cytomegalovirus exposure and HLA in healthy donors. Across the study: HLA-typed donors contributed around 85 million unique TCRs, which were held in an early data release. Study-level findings and limits: DRB1 had the most TCR associations and HLA-C the fewest, a later analysis found, with rates varying by HLA locus. A later analysis linked a missense DCLRE1C variant to TCR beta V- and J-gene trimming.

The PCR made use of 60 Vbeta and 13 Jbeta primers. Authors' methods: A later analysis tallied about 80 million unique TCR beta chains, 9.5 million to 14 million of them shared. Profiled with immunoSEQ multiplex PCR; TCRdb holds only in-frame clones, not every one. That table gives V, J and clone size, and the DNA gave D and trimming. The sample holds roughly 130,000 clones, 80% seen once. As regards this clone: Its antigen is as yet unknown.

Germline CDR1 SGHTA, CDR2 FQGNSA. V lost 1 base to trimming and J lost 1 base, with 10 bases between them. This CDR3 contains 15 residues. The sample was PBMCs. The rearrangement joins TRBV7-2 to TRBJ2-5; D is uncertain. The clonotype was recovered from a man between 35 and 55 years old in good health and CMV-seronegative. This CDR3 is CASSLGQSPQETQYF. DNA for the CDR3: TGTGCCAGCAGCTTAGGACAATCCCCCCAAGAGACCCAGTACTTC. The full variable domain, rest sourced from reference TRBV7-2 and TRBJ2-5, is GAGVSQSPSNKVTEKGKDVELRCDPISGHTALYWYRQSLGQGLEFLIYFQGNSAPDKSGLPSDRFSAERTGGSVSTLTIQRTQQEDSAVYLCASSLGQSPQETQYFGPGTRLLVL.